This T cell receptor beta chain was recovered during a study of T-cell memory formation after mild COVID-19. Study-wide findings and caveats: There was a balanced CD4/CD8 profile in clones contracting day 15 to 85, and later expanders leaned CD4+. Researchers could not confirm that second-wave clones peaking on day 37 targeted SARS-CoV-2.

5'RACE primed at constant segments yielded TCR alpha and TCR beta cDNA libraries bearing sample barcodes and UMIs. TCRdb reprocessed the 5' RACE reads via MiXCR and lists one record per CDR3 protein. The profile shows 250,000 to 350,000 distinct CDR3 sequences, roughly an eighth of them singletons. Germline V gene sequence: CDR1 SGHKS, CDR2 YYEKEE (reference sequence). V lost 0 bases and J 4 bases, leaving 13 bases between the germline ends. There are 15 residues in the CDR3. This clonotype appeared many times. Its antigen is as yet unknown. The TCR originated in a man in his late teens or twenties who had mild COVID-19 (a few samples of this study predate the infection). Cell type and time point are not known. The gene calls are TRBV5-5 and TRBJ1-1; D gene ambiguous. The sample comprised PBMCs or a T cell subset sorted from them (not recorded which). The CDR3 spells CASSLASGSGTEAFF. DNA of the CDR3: TGTGCCAGCAGCTTGGCCTCTGGGTCGGGCACTGAAGCTTTCTTT.